A single sample is the source of the 10 T cell receptor beta chains below, sequenced in a study of vaccination and CD4 T cells after COVID-19. Stated treatment: roughly ten-day PBMC culture with coronavirus spike peptide pools or control peptides (ViraFEST assay). For these receptors, no antigen is known. Sequenced with the Oncomine TCR Beta short-read assay was DNA taken from cultured CD4+ T cells. TCRdb re-derived calls from the PCR reads in MiXCR, one entry per CDR3 protein. This table has about 17,000 distinct CDR3 sequences, approximately 50% appearing once. The specimen sequenced was CD4+ T cells from blood, cultured in vitro. Receptor source: a human donor who had recovered from COVID-19.

The chain employs TRBV3-1 and TRBJ2-1; the match to TRBD2 covers 7 bases. This CDR3 has 13 amino acids. V lost 0 bases, J lost 12 bases, and 5 bases stayed unmatched. Germline-derived CDR1 and CDR2 are LGHDT and YNNKEL (reference sequence). CDR3 nucleotide sequence: TGTGCCAGCAGCCAAGATAGCGGGTGGGGGCAGTTCTTC. Amino acids: CASSQDSGWGQFF.

V gene TRBV20-1 combines with J gene TRBJ2-7, with 9 nucleotides matching TRBD1. This CDR3 has 13 residues. V was clipped by 4 bases and J by 6 bases; unmatched bases: 7. The V gene's germline CDR1 is DFQATT and CDR2 SNEGSKA (reference sequence). The CDR3 DNA reads as TGCAGTGCTAAGGGGACAGGGTGGGGCGAGCAGTACTTC. It translates to CSAKGTGWGEQYF.

CDR3 coding DNA: TGTGCCAGCAGCTCTAACTATGGCTACACCTTC. Amino acid sequence: CASSSNYGYTF. The V call is TRBV7-9, the J call TRBJ1-2; D remains ambiguous. The CDR3 length is 11 residues. The V and J ends lost 4 bases and 0 bases respectively, with 0 bases between them. Germline loops: CDR1 SEHNR, CDR2 FQNEAQ (reference sequence).

This clonotype was counted once. The gene calls are TRBV6-5 and TRBJ1-2; possible D gene TRBD1, 6 bases. V lost 4 bases and J 7 bases, leaving 13 bases between the germline ends. The CDR3 covers 13 residues. Per germline, CDR1 MNHEY and CDR2 SVGAGI. In DNA form, the CDR3 reads TGTGCCAGCAGTTCACAGGGCTCCCCTGGCTACACCTTC. Its translation: CASSSQGSPGYTF.

This clonotype showed up just a few times. The CDR3 DNA follows: TGTGCCAGCAGCTTAGGACAGGGAGGGTCACCCCTCCACTTT. It is translated as CASSLGQGGSPLHF. The chain uses TRBV7-8 and TRBJ1-6, with 7 bases matching TRBD1. Looked up from germline, CDR1 is SGHVS and CDR2 is FQNEAQ. CDR3 size: 14 residues. V was pared by 1 base and J by 10 bases, with 4 bases of the junction left unmatched. The entire variable domain, with the rest obtained from reference TRBV7-8 and TRBJ1-6, is as follows: GAGVSQSPRYKVAKRGQDVALRCDPISGHVSLFWYQQALGQGPEFLTYFQNEAQLDKSGLPSDRFFAERPEGSVSTLKIQRTQQEDSAVYLCASSLGQGGSPLHFGNGTRLTVT.

The V gene is TRBV29-1, the J gene TRBJ2-6; 12 bases map to TRBD1. The germline V gene encodes CDR1 SQVTM and CDR2 ANQGSEA. V was clipped by 7 bases and J by 0 bases; unmatched bases: 10. This CDR3 comprises 18 residues. The CDR3 DNA is TGCAGCGCTGGGTTTCCGGGACAGGGGGCCTCTGGGGCCAACGTCCTGACTTTC. Residues: CSAGFPGQGASGANVLTF.

V usage is TRBV7-2 and J usage is TRBJ2-3, with D tentatively TRBD1 or TRBD2 (5 bases each). V dropped 1 base and J dropped 4 bases, with 9 bases sitting between them. Germline assignment: CDR1 SGHTA and CDR2 FQGNSA. This CDR3 is 14 amino acids long. The CDR3 nucleotides read TGTGCCAGCAGCTTAGGGGGGTCCTCAGATACGCAGTATTTT. It translates to CASSLGGSSDTQYF. Full variable domain (rest looked up from reference TRBV7-2 and TRBJ2-3): GAGVSQSPSNKVTEKGKDVELRCDPISGHTALYWYRQSLGQGLEFLIYFQGNSAPDKSGLPSDRFSAERTGGSVSTLTIQRTQQEDSAVYLCASSLGGSSDTQYFGPGTRLTVL.

The chain is built from TRBV10-3 and TRBJ1-3; 7 positions match TRBD1. CDR3 length: 19 residues. Germline V gene data show CDR1 as ENHRY and CDR2 as SYGVKD. J gave up 0 bases and V 11 bases, and 22 bases lay outside the gene matches. The CDR3 sequence is CASRARDRDLLISGNTIYF. The CDR3 region has the DNA TGTGCCTCCCGGGCGCGGGACAGAGATTTACTTATCTCTGGAAACACCATATATTTT.

This clonotype was seen more than once but under ten times. The chain is built from TRBV19 and TRBJ1-3; D unclear. The CDR3 has 14 residues. The ends were cut back, 3 bases at V and 2 bases at J, with 8 bases in the middle. Per germline, CDR1 LNHDA and CDR2 SQIVND (reference sequence). CDR3 protein: CASSITGPGNTIYF. In nucleotides, the CDR3 is TGTGCCAGTAGTATTACGGGTCCTGGAAACACCATATATTTT.

The chain couples TRBV19 to TRBJ2-2; 9 bases are a match to TRBD1. The CDR3 covers 16 residues. CDR1 and CDR2 from the germline V gene are LNHDA and SQIVND (reference sequence). After removal of 3 bases from V and 5 bases from J, the junction contained 7 bases not matched to a gene. The CDR3: CASSIFWDRVTGELFF. The CDR3, as DNA: TGTGCCAGTAGTATCTTTTGGGACAGGGTGACCGGGGAGCTGTTTTTT.